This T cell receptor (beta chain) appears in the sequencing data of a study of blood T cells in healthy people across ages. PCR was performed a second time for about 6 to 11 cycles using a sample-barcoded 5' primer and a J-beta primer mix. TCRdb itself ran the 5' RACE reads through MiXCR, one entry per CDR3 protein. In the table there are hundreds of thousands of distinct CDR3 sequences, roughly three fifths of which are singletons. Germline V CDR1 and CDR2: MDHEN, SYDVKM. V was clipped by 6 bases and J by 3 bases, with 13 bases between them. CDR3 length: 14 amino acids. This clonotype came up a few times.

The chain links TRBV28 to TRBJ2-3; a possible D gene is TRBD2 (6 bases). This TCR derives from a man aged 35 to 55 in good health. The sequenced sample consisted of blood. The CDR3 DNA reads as TGTGCCAGCAGCGACGGGGAGGTTACAGATACGCAGTATTTT. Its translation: CASSDGEVTDTQYF.